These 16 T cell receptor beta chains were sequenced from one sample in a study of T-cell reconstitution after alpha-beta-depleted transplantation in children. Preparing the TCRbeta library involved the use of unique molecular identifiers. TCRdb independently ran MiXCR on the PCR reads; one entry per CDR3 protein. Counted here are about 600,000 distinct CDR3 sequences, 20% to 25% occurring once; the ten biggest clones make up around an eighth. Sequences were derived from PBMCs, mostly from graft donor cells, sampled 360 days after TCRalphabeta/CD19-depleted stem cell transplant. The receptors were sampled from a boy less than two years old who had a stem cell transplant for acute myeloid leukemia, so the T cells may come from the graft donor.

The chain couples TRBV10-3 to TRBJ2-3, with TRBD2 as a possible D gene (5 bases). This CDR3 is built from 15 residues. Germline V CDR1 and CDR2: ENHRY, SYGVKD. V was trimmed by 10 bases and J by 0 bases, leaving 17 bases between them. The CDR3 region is CATGSGYPSTDTQYF. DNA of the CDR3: TGTGCCACGGGATCGGGCTATCCTAGCACAGATACGCAGTATTTT.

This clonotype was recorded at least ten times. This CDR3 reads CASSLARGGGPHNEQFF. In DNA form, the CDR3 reads TGTGCCAGCAGTTTAGCGCGGGGCGGGGGGCCTCACAATGAGCAGTTCTTC. The chain links TRBV12-3 or TRBV12-4 to TRBJ2-1, with 8 bases identical to TRBD2. J lost 5 bases, V lost 0 bases, and 9 bases had no gene match. This CDR3 comprises 17 residues.

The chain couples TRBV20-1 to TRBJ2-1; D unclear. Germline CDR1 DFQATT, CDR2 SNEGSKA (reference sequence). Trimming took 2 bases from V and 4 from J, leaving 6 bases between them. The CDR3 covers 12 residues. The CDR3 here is CSARLPYNEQFF. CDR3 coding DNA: TGCAGTGCTAGACTGCCATACAATGAGCAGTTCTTC.

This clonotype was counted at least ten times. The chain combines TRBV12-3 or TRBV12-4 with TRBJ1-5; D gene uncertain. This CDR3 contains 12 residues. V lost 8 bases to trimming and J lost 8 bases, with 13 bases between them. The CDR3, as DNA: TGTGCCAGCCGAGATGCCGGAGAGCCCCAGCATTTT. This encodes CASRDAGEPQHF.

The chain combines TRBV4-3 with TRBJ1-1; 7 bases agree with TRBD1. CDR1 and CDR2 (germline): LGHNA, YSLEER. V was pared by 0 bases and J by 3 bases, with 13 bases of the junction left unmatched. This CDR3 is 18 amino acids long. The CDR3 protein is CASSQDATVTGADTEAFF. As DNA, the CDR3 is TGCGCCAGCAGCCAAGATGCCACCGTTACAGGGGCGGACACTGAAGCTTTCTTT.

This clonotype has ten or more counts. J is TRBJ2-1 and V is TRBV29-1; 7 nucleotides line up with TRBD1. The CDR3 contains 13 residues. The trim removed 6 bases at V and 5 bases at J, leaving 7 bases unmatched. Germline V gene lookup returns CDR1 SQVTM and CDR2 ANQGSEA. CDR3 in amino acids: CSVRDSNHNEQFF. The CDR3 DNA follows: TGCAGCGTCCGGGACAGCAATCACAATGAGCAGTTCTTC.

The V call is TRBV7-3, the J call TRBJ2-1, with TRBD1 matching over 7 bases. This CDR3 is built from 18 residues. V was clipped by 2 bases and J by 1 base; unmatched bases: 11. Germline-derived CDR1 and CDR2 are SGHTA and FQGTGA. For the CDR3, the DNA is TGTGCCAGCAGCTTAGGGTGGGGGCAGGGGGTTTCCTACAATGAGCAGTTCTTC. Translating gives CASSLGWGQGVSYNEQFF.

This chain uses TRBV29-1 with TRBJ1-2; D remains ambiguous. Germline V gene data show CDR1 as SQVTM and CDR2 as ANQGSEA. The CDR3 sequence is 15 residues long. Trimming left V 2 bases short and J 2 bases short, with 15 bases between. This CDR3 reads CSVEIRGGRNYGYTF. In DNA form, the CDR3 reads TGCAGCGTTGAAATTCGCGGTGGGAGGAACTATGGCTACACCTTC.

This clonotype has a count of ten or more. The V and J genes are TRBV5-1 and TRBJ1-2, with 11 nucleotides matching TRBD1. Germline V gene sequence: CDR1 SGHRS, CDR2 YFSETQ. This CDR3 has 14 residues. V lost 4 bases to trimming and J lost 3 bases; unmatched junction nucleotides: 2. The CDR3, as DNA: TGCGCCAGCAGCAGGGGACAGGGGGACTATGGCTACACCTTC. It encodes CASSRGQGDYGYTF.

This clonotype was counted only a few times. CDR3 sequence reads: CSASESGGDLLTQYF. The CDR3 DNA reads as TGCAGTGCTAGCGAAAGCGGGGGGGACTTATTGACGCAGTATTTT. V usage is TRBV20-1 and J usage is TRBJ2-3; TRBD2 agrees at 10 bases. Germline CDR1 and CDR2: DFQATT and SNEGSKA (reference sequence). Germline trimming cut 3 bases from V and 9 bases from J; bases unmatched to any gene: 12. The CDR3 extends over 15 amino acids.

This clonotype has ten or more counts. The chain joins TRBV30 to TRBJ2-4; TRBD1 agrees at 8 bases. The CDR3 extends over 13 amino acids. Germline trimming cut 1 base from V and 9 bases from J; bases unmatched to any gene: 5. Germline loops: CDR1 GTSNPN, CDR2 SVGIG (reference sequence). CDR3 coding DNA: TGTGCCTGGAGTGATGGACAGGGAAGCATTCAGTACTTC. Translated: CAWSDGQGSIQYF.

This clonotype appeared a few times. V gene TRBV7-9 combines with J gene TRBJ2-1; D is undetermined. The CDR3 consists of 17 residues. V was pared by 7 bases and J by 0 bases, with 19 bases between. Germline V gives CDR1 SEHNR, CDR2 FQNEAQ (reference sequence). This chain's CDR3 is CASTRPRGESSYNEQFF. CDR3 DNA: TGTGCCAGCACCCGTCCCAGAGGAGAAAGCTCCTACAATGAGCAGTTCTTC.

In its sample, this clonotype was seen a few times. CDR3 in amino acids: CSSPQGHGYTF. In nucleotides, the CDR3 is TGCAGTTCTCCTCAGGGCCATGGCTACACCTTC. V gene TRBV20-1 combines with J gene TRBJ1-2; possible D gene TRBD1, 5 bases. In germline, CDR1 is DFQATT, CDR2 SNEGSKA (reference sequence). The V end was cut by 8 bases, the J end by 6 bases, with 13 bases between. The CDR3 sequence is 11 residues long.

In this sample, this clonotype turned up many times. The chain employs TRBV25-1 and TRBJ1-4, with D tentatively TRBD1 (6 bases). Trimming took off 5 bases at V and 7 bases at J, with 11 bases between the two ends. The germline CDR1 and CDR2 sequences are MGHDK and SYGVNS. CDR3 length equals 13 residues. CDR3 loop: CASSLGQLEKLFF. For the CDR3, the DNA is TGTGCCAGCAGTTTAGGACAGCTTGAAAAACTGTTTTTT.

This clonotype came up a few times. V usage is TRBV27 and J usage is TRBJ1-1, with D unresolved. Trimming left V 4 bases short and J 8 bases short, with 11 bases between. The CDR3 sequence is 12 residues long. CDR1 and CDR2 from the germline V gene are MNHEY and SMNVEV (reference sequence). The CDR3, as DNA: TGTGCCAGCAGTTCCGGAGGGAGGGAAGCTTTCTTT. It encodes CASSSGGREAFF.

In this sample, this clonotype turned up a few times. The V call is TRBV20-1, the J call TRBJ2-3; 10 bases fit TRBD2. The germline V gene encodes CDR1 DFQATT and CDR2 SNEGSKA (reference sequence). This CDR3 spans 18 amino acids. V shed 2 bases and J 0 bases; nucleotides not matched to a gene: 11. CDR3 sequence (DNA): TGCAGTGCTAGATGGCGGGCTAGCGGGGGCCCTAGCACAGATACGCAGTATTTT. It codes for CSARWRASGGPSTDTQYF.